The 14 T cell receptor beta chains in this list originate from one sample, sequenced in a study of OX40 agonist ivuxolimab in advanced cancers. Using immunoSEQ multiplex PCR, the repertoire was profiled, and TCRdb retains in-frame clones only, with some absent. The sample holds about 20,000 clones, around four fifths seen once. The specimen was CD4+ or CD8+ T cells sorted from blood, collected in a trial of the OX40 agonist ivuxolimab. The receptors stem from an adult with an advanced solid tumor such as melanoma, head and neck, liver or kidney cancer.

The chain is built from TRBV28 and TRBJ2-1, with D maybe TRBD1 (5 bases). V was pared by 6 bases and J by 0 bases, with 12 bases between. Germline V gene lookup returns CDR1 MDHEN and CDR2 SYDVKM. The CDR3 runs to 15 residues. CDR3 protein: CASSPQEYSYNEQFF. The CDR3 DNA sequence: TGTGCCAGCAGCCCACAGGAGTACTCCTACAATGAGCAGTTCTTC.

The CDR3 DNA is TGTGCCAGCAGCAGACAGGAACAGAACACCGGGGAGCTGTTTTTT. This gives the protein CASSRQEQNTGELFF. V gene TRBV5-8 combines with J gene TRBJ2-2; weak D call: TRBD1 (6 bases). V was trimmed by 4 bases and J by 1 base, leaving 11 bases between them. Germline CDR1 is SGHTS and CDR2 is YDEGEE. The CDR3 is 15 residues long.

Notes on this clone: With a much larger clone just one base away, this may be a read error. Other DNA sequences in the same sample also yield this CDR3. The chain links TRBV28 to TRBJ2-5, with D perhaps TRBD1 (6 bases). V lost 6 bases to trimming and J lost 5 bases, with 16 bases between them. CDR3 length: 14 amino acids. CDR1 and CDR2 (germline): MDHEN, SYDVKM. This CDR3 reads CASSLLQGEETQYF. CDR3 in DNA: TGTGCCAGCAGCTTGTTACAGGGAGAGGAGACCCAGTACTTC. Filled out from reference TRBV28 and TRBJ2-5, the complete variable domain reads DVKVTQSSRYLVKRTGEKVFLECVQDMDHENMFWYRQDPGLGLRLIYFSYDVKMKEKGDIPEGYSVSREKKERFSLILESASTNQTSMYLCASSLLQGEETQYFGPGTRLLVL.

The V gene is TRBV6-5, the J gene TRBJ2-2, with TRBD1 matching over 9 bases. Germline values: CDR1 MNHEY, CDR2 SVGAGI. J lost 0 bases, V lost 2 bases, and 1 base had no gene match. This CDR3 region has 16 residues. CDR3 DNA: TGTGCCAGCAGTTACCGGACAGGGGCGAACACCGGGGAGCTGTTTTTT. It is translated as CASSYRTGANTGELFF.

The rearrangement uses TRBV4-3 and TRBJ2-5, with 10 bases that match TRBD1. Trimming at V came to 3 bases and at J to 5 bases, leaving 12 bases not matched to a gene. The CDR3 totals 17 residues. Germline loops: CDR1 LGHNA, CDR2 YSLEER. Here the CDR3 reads CASSQGDRQGASETQYF. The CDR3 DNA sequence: TGCGCCAGCAGCCAGGGGGACCGACAGGGGGCCTCGGAGACCCAGTACTTC.

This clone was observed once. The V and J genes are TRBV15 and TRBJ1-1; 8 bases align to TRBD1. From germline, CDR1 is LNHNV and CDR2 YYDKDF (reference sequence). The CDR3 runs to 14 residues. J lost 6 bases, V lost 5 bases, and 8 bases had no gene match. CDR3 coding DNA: TGTGCCACCAGCGGGGCAGGGGGCGACCCTGAAGCTTTCTTT. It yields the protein CATSGAGGDPEAFF.

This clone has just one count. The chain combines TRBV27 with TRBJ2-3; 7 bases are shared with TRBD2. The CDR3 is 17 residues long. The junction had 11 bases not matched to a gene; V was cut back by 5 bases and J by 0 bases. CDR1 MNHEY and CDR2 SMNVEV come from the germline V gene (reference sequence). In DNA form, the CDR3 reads TGTGCCAGCAGTCCACTACTAGCGCGGTATAGCACAGATACGCAGTATTTT. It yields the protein CASSPLLARYSTDTQYF.

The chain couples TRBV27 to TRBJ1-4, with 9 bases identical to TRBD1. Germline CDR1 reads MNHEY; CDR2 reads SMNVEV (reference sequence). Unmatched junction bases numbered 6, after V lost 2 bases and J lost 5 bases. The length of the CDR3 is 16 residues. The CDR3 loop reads CASSLHGGTGNEKLFF. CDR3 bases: TGTGCCAGCAGTTTACATGGAGGGACAGGGAATGAAAAACTGTTTTTT.

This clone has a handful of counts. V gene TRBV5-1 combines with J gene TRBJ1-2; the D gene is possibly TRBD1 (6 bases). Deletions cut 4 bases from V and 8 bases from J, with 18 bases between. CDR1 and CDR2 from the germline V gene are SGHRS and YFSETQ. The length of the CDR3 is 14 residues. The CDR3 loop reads CASSLEGGRRGYTF. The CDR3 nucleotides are TGCGCCAGCAGCCTGGAAGGGGGGCGGCGAGGCTACACCTTC.

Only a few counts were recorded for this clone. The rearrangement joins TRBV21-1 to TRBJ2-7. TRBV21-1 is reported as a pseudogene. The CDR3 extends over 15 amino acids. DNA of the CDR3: TGTGCCAGCAGCAATACAAGCCTTCTTCCCTACGAGCAGTACTTC. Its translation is CASSNTSLLPYEQYF.

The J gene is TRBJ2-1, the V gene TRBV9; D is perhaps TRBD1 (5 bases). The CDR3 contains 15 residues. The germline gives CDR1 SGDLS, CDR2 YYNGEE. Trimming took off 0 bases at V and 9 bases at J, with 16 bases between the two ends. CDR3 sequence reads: CASSVEGQGTGEQFF. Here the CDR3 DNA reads TGTGCCAGCAGCGTAGAGGGGCAGGGTACGGGTGAGCAGTTCTTC.

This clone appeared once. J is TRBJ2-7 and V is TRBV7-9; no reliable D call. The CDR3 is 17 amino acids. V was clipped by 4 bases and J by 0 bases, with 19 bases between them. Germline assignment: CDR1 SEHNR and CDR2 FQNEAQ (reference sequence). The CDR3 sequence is CASSSSAGNRPSYEQYF. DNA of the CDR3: TGTGCCAGCAGCTCTTCCGCCGGTAACCGACCCTCCTACGAGCAGTACTTC.

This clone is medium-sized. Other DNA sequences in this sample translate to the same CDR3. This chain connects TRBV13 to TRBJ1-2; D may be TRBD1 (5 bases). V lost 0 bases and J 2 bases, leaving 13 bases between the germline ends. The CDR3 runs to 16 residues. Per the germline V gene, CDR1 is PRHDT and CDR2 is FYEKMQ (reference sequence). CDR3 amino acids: CASSLGRGRGNYGYTF. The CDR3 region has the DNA TGTGCCAGCAGCTTAGGCCGGGGCAGAGGAAACTATGGCTACACCTTC.

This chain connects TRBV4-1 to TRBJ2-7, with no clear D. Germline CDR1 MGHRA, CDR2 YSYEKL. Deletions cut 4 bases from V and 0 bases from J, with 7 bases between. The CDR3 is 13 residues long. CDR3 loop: CASSPQSSYEQYF. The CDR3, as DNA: TGCGCCAGCAGCCCGCAAAGCTCCTACGAGCAGTACTTC.